The 3 T cell receptor beta chains below were found in one sample sequenced in a study of T cells in Graves' hyperthyroidism and ophthalmopathy (dated by TCRdb to the late 2010s). The method was multiplex PCR. The instrument given in TCRdb is Illumina HiSeq 2000. The TCR beta CDR3 regions were amplified from the RNA transcripts. For the first round of RT-PCR on the TCR CDR3, the HTBI primer set was used together with the Qiagen OneStep RT-PCR kit. The raw public reads went through TCRdb reprocessing: fastp at Q25, MiXCR clone calling, in-frame beta chains kept. Entries that share a CDR3 protein sequence are merged under the most common genes and DNA. The sample table shows 500,000 to 750,000 distinct CDR3 sequences, and approximately 14% are seen once. Roughly 7.7% of the sample lies in the top ten. The sample taken for sequencing was blood. These receptors were taken from a woman aged 18 to 35 with Graves' ophthalmopathy.

This clonotype was recorded many times. The chain couples TRBV24-1 to TRBJ2-7; D possibly corresponds to TRBD1 (6 bases). The ends were cut back, 2 bases at V and 0 bases at J, with 22 bases in the middle. The CDR3 runs 19 residues. Germline values: CDR1 KGHDR, CDR2 SFDVKD. The CDR3, as DNA: TGTGCCACCAGTGATTGGTGGACAGCTTATCCTTGGAGCTCCTACGAGCAGTACTTC. Amino acids: CATSDWWTAYPWSSYEQYF.

This clonotype was seen a few times. This chain uses TRBV6-1 with TRBJ2-7; D is perhaps TRBD1 (5 bases). Germline assignment: CDR1 MNHNS and CDR2 SASEGT. V shed 6 bases and J shed 3 bases, with 18 bases lying between them. The CDR3 is made up of 15 amino acids. This chain's CDR3 is CASRIQGLGGYEQYF. CDR3 DNA: TGTGCCAGCAGAATTCAGGGCCTGGGTGGCTACGAGCAGTACTTC.

This clonotype was observed many times. This CDR3 is CAWREGSYEQYF. The CDR3 DNA reads TGTGCCTGGAGAGAGGGAAGCTACGAGCAGTACTTC. The chain is built from TRBV30 and TRBJ2-7, with a possible D match to TRBD2 (5 bases). Germline V gene data show CDR1 as GTSNPN and CDR2 as SVGIG (reference sequence). The CDR3 extends over 12 amino acids. V lost 3 bases and J lost 3, with 9 bases in between.